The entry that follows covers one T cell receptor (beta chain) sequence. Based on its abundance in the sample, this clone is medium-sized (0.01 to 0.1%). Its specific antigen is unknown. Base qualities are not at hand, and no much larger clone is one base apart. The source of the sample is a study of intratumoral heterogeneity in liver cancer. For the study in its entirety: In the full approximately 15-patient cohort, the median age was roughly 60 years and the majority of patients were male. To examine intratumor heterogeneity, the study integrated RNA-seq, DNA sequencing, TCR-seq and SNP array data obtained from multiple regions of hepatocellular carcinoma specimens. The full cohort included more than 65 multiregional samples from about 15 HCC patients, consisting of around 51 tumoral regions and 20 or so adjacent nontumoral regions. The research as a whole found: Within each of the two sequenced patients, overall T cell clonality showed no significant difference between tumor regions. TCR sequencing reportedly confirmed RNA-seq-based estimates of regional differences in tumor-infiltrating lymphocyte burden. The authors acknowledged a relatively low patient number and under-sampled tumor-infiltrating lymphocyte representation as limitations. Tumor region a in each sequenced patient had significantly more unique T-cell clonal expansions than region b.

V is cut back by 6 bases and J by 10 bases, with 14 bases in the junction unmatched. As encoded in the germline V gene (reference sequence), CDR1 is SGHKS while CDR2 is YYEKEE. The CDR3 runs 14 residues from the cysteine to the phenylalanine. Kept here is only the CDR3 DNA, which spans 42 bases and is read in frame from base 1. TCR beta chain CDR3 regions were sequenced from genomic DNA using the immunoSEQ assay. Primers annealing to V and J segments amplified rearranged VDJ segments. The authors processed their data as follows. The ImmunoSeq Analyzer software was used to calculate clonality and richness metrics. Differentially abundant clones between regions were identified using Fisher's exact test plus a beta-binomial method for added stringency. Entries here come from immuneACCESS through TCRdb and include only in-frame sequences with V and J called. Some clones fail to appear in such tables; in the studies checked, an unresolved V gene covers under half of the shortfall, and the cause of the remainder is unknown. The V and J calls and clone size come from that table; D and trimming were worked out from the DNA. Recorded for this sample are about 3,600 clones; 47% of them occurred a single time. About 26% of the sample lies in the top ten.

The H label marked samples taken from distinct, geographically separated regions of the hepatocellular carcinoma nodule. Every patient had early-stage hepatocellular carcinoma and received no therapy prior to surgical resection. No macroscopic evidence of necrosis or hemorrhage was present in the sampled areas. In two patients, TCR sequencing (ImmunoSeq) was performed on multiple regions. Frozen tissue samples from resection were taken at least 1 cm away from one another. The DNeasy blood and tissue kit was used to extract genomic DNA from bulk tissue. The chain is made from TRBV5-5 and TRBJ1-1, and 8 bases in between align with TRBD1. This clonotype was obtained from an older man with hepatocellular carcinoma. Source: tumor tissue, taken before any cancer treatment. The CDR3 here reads CASIAGTGLPTAFF. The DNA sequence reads TGTGCCAGCATCGCCGGGACAGGTCTTCCCACAGCTTTCTTT.